The 23 T cell receptor beta chains reported below all come from one sample, sequenced in a study of CD8 T cells in ankylosing spondylitis. TCRdb processed the 5' RACE reads anew with MiXCR; each CDR3 protein has one entry. Among hundreds of thousands of distinct CDR3 sequences listed, approximately 30% were seen once. Sample: blood, either unsorted or a sorted T cell fraction (not recorded which). The receptors derive from a male donor with ankylosing spondylitis or in good health (not recorded which).

V gene TRBV10-3 combines with J gene TRBJ2-1, with 10 bases fitting TRBD2. With V trimmed by 5 bases and J by 0 bases, 4 bases remained unmatched. The CDR3 contains 16 residues. Germline CDR1 reads ENHRY; CDR2 reads SYGVKD. The CDR3 spells CAISLAGEISYNEQFF. The CDR3 region has the DNA TGTGCCATCAGTCTAGCGGGGGAGATCTCCTACAATGAGCAGTTCTTC.

The chain is built from TRBV7-9 and TRBJ2-3; D is undetermined. The CDR3 extends over 13 amino acids. The V gene lost 5 bases and the J gene lost 4 bases, with 10 bases spanning the gap. Per germline, CDR1 SEHNR and CDR2 FQNEAQ (reference sequence). The CDR3 nucleotides are TGTGCCAGCAGCCCACCTCGGGCAGATACGCAGTATTTT. Its protein is CASSPPRADTQYF.

This clonotype was detected only a few times. V is TRBV5-1 and J is TRBJ2-7; 7 bases align to TRBD1. V was clipped by 0 bases and J by 4 bases; unmatched bases: 4. The CDR3 sequence is 14 residues long. The germline V gene has CDR1 SGHRS and CDR2 YFSETQ. In DNA, the CDR3 is TGCGCCAGCAGCTTGGAGGGGGCTGGGTACGAGCAGTACTTC. The encoded protein is CASSLEGAGYEQYF.

The chain links TRBV12-3 or TRBV12-4 to TRBJ1-6; 7 bases are shared with TRBD1. J was trimmed by 10 bases and V by 5 bases; bases with no gene match: 11. The CDR3 extends over 15 amino acids. CDR3 residues: CASSLTTGIVSPLHF. CDR3 sequence (DNA): TGTGCCAGCAGTCTGACGACAGGGATCGTCTCACCCCTCCACTTT.

The rearrangement uses TRBV18 and TRBJ2-1; tentatively, D is TRBD1 or TRBD2 (5 bases each). The V gene lost 3 bases and the J gene lost 2 bases, with 11 bases spanning the gap. The germline CDR1 and CDR2 sequences are KGHSH and LQKENI. This CDR3 is built from 15 residues. This CDR3 is CASSPLQGPYNEQFF. The DNA for the CDR3 is TGTGCCAGCTCACCTCTCCAGGGACCCTACAATGAGCAGTTCTTC.

J is TRBJ2-2 and V is TRBV12-3 or TRBV12-4; D may be TRBD1 (5 bases). V was cut by 8 bases and J by 3 bases, with 10 bases left in between. This CDR3 spans 13 amino acids. CDR3 bases: TGTGCCAGCCCCGACAGTGACACCGGGGAGCTGTTTTTT. It is translated as CASPDSDTGELFF.

This clonotype has only a few counts. The chain carries TRBV28 and TRBJ1-2; 10 positions match TRBD1. CDR1 MDHEN and CDR2 SYDVKM come from the germline V gene. The junction had 21 bases not matched to a gene; V was cut back by 10 bases and J by 7 bases. CDR3 length: 17 amino acids. The CDR3 coding sequence is TGTGCCACCGAGTATACCGGGACAGGGGTGCATCTAAGTGGCTACACCTTC. Protein product: CATEYTGTGVHLSGYTF.

The chain combines TRBV3-1 with TRBJ2-3; TRBD2 might be the D (5 bases). Trimming took off 5 bases at V and 9 bases at J, with 9 bases between the two ends. CDR1 and CDR2 from the germline V gene are LGHDT and YNNKEL (reference sequence). The CDR3 sequence is 11 residues long. The CDR3 DNA sequence: TGTGCCAGCAGCATGGGGAGAACGCAGTATTTT. This encodes CASSMGRTQYF.

This clonotype was recorded many times. CDR3 DNA sequence: TGTGCCAGCAGTTTAGCCCACGAGCAGTACTTC. Amino acids: CASSLAHEQYF. The V call is TRBV12-3 or TRBV12-4, the J call TRBJ2-7; D is uncertain. The CDR3 loop spans 11 amino acids. Trimming removed 0 bases from V and 5 bases from J, with 2 bases in between.

The genes are TRBV15 and TRBJ2-1; 7 bases fit TRBD2. There are 13 residues in the CDR3. V was pared by 0 bases and J by 9 bases, with 2 bases of the junction left unmatched. Germline lookup yields CDR1 LNHNV and CDR2 YYDKDF (reference sequence). CDR3 DNA: TGTGCCACCAGCAGAGAGACTAGCATTGAGCAGTTCTTC. Translating gives CATSRETSIEQFF. The variable domain in full, completed from reference TRBV15 and TRBJ2-1, reads DAMVIQNPRYQVTQFGKPVTLSCSQTLNHNVMYWYQQKSSQAPKLLFHYYDKDFNNEADTPDNFQSRRPNTSFCFLDIRSPGLGDTAMYLCATSRETSIEQFFGPGTRLTVL.

The chain links TRBV10-2 to TRBJ2-7; 9 bases agree with TRBD2. This CDR3 is 14 amino acids long. The germline V gene encodes CDR1 WSHSY and CDR2 SAAADI. V gave up 2 bases and J gave up 3 bases; unmatched junction bases: 2. The CDR3 sequence: CASSEGRGGYEQYF. DNA of the CDR3: TGCGCCAGCAGTGAGGGGCGGGGGGGCTACGAGCAGTACTTC.

The CDR3 protein is CASSGGAGVDTQYF. The CDR3 nucleotides read TGTGCCAGCAGCGGGGGAGCGGGGGTTGATACGCAGTATTTT. V usage is TRBV9 and J usage is TRBJ2-3; 8 positions match TRBD2. Germline trimming cut 3 bases from V and 6 bases from J; bases unmatched to any gene: 6. Germline V gene data show CDR1 as SGDLS and CDR2 as YYNGEE. CDR3 length: 14 residues.

The genes are TRBV6-5 and TRBJ2-7, with no clear D. Trimming shortened V by 0 bases and J by 2 bases, and 5 bases separated the two germline ends. Germline CDR1 and CDR2: MNHEY and SVGAGI. This CDR3 spans 13 amino acids. The chain's CDR3 is CASSYSKTYEQYF. Here the CDR3 DNA reads TGTGCCAGCAGTTACTCGAAAACCTACGAGCAGTACTTC.

This clonotype came up once. CDR3 sequence reads: CASSPMSKGGIDTQYF. In DNA form, the CDR3 reads TGTGCCAGCAGCCCTATGAGCAAGGGGGGTATAGATACGCAGTATTTT. The chain recombines TRBV3-1 with TRBJ2-3; D assignment may be TRBD1 or TRBD2 (6 bases each). The germline V gene has CDR1 LGHDT and CDR2 YNNKEL (reference sequence). CDR3 length: 16 amino acids. The germline V and J ends were trimmed by 4 bases and 5 bases, with 19 bases remaining between them.

The CDR3 spells CASSLGTGQFF. The DNA for the CDR3 is TGTGCCAGCAGTTTAGGGACAGGGCAGTTCTTC. V and J are TRBV27 and TRBJ2-1; 8 nucleotides agree with TRBD1. This CDR3 has 11 amino acids. The germline V gene has CDR1 MNHEY and CDR2 SMNVEV (reference sequence). The V gene end was trimmed by 2 bases and the J gene end by 12 bases; junction bases not matched to a gene: 0.

This clonotype was observed a single time. The V gene is TRBV10-3, the J gene TRBJ2-1; 12 bases fit TRBD2. J was trimmed by 8 bases and V by 6 bases; bases with no gene match: 8. CDR3 length: 15 residues. Germline-derived CDR1 and CDR2 are ENHRY and SYGVKD. CDR3 residues: CAISLLAGGGDEQFF. DNA of the CDR3: TGTGCCATCAGCTTACTAGCGGGGGGCGGGGATGAGCAGTTCTTC.

This clonotype was counted between two and nine times. The V gene is TRBV3-1, the J gene TRBJ2-7, with 7 bases identical to TRBD1. V lost 8 bases, J lost 6 bases, and 10 bases stayed unmatched. The CDR3 covers 13 residues. The germline CDR1 and CDR2 sequences are LGHDT and YNNKEL (reference sequence). CDR3: CASRRSNRGEQYF. CDR3 sequence (DNA): TGTGCCAGCCGTCGATCAAACAGGGGCGAGCAGTACTTC.

This chain links TRBV12-3 or TRBV12-4 with TRBJ2-3, with a possible D match to TRBD2 (5 bases). The CDR3 is 14 residues long. With 6 bases removed from V and 0 bases from J, the gap between germline ends came to 10 bases. The CDR3 spells CASRDWNSTDTQYF. CDR3 DNA: TGTGCCAGCAGGGACTGGAATAGCACAGATACGCAGTATTTT.

This clonotype showed up just a few times. The DNA for the CDR3 is TGCGCCAGCAGCCACCCCAGGACAGCTAACTCCTACGAGCAGTACTTC. It yields the protein CASSHPRTANSYEQYF. V and J are TRBV4-1 and TRBJ2-7, with D possibly TRBD1 on 6 matching bases. This CDR3 spans 16 amino acids. Trimming took 3 bases from V and 0 from J, leaving 15 bases between them. Germline CDR1 is MGHRA and CDR2 is YSYEKL.

In DNA form, the CDR3 reads TGCGCCAGCAGTGAGTTGACAGGGGGCTCCTACGAGCAGTACTTC. Translated: CASSELTGGSYEQYF. The V call is TRBV10-2, the J call TRBJ2-7, with TRBD1 matching over 9 bases. CDR1 and CDR2 from the germline V gene are WSHSY and SAAADI. The ends lost 1 base at V and 0 bases at J; junction bases unmatched: 1. The CDR3 sequence is 15 residues long.

This clonotype has more than one count but fewer than ten. This rearrangement joins TRBV20-1 to TRBJ2-7; 10 bases are shared with TRBD2. From germline, CDR1 is DFQATT and CDR2 SNEGSKA (reference sequence). This CDR3 has 15 residues. J lost 7 bases, V lost 3 bases, and 12 bases had no gene match. In DNA form, the CDR3 reads TGCAGTGCTAGTGGCCGGCTAGCGGGGGCCAGGGAGCAGTACTTC. The encoded protein is CSASGRLAGAREQYF.

This clonotype showed up many times. The chain uses TRBV29-1 and TRBJ2-3; D not certain. The CDR3 has 17 residues. The germline V and J ends were trimmed by 3 bases and 0 bases, with 19 bases remaining between them. Germline loops: CDR1 SQVTM, CDR2 ANQGSEA. The CDR3 DNA reads TGCAGCGTTGAGTCGGGCCCACCAGTCTCTAGCACAGATACGCAGTATTTT. Translating gives CSVESGPPVSSTDTQYF.

Many counts were recorded for this clonotype. The CDR3 region is CSARVEGDTQYF. The CDR3 region has the DNA TGCAGTGCTAGAGTAGAGGGGGATACGCAGTATTTT. This chain links TRBV20-1 with TRBJ2-3; D possibly uses TRBD1 or TRBD2 (5 bases each). With 1 base removed from V and 6 bases from J, the gap between germline ends came to 8 bases. CDR1 is DFQATT and CDR2 is SNEGSKA in the germline V gene (reference sequence). The CDR3 totals 12 residues.